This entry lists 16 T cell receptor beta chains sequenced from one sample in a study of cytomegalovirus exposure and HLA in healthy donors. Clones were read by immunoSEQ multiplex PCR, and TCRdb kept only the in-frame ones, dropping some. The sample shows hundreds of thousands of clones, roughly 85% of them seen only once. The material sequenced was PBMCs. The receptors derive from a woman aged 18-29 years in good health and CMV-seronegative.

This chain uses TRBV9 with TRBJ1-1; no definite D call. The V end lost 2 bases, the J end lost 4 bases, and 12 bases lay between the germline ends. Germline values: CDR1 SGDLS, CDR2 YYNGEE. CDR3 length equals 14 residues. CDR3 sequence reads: CASSVSSVGTEAFF. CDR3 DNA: TGTGCCAGCAGCGTCTCCTCGGTTGGCACTGAAGCTTTCTTT.

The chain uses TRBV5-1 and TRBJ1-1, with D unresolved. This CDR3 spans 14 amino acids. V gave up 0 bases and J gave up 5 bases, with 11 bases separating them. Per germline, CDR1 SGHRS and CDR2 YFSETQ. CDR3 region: CASSLVSPGTEAFF. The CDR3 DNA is TGCGCCAGCAGCTTGGTATCACCGGGAACTGAAGCTTTCTTT.

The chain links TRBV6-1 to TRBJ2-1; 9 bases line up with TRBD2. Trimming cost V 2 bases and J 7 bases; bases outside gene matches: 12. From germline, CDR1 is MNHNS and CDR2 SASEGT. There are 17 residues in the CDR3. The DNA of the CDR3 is TGTGCCAGCAGTGAACGACGGCCTAGCGGGAATCGGAATGAGCAGTTCTTC. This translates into CASSERRPSGNRNEQFF.

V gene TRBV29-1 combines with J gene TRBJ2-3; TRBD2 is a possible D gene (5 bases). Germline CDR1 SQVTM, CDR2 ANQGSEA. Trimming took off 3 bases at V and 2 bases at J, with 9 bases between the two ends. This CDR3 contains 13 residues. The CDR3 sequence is CSVEGAYTDTQYF. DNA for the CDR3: TGCAGCGTTGAGGGAGCGTACACAGATACGCAGTATTTT.

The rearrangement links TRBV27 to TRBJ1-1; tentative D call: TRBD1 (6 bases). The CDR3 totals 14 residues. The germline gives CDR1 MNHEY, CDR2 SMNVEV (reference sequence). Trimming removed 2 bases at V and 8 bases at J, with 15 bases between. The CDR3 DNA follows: TGTGCCAGCAGTTTACGGGGGCCTGGGTCCGAAGCTTTCTTT. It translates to CASSLRGPGSEAFF.

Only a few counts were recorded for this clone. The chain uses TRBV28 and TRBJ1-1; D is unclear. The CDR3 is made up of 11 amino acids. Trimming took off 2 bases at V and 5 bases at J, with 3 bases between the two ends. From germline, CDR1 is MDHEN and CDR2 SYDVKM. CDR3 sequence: CASSLGTEAFF. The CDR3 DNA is TGTGCCAGCAGTTTAGGGACTGAAGCTTTCTTT.

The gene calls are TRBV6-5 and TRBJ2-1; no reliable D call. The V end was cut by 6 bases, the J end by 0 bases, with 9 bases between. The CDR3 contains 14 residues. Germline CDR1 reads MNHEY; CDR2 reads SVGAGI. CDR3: CASSLLGSYNEQFF. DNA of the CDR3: TGTGCCAGCAGCCTTCTCGGCTCCTACAATGAGCAGTTCTTC.

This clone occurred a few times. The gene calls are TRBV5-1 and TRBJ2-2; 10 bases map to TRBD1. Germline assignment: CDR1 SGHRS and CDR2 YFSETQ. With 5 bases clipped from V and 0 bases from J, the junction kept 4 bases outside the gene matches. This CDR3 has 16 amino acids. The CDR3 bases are TGCGCCAGCAGGGGGGACAGGGGAGCGAACACCGGGGAGCTGTTTTTT. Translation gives CASRGDRGANTGELFF.

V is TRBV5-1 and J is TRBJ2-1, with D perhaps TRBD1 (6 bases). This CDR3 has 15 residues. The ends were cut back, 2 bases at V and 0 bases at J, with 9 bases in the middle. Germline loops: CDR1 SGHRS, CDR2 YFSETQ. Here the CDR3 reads CASSFDRTSYNEQFF. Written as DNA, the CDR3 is TGCGCCAGCAGCTTCGACAGGACCTCCTACAATGAGCAGTTCTTC.

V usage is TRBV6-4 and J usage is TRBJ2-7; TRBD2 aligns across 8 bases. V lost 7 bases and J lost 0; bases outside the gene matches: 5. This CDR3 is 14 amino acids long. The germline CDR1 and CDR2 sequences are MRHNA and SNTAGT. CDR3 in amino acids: CASNCGGPSYEQYF. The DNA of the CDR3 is TGTGCCAGCAACTGCGGGGGGCCCTCCTACGAGCAGTACTTC.

The CDR3 bases are TGTGCCAGCAGTGAAGTGGATCAGCCCCAGCATTTT. Protein product: CASSEVDQPQHF. The chain couples TRBV25-1 to TRBJ1-5; D not certain. Germline loops: CDR1 MGHDK, CDR2 SYGVNS. Trimming stripped 2 bases from V and 5 bases from J, with 4 bases between. CDR3 size: 12 residues.

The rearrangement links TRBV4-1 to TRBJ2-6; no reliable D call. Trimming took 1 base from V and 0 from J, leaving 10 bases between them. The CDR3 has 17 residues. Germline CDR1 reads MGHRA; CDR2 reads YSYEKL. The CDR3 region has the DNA TGCGCCAGCAGCCAAGGAATCGGAATCTCTGGGGCCAACGTCCTGACTTTC. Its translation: CASSQGIGISGANVLTF.

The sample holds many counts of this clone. Here the CDR3 DNA reads TGTGCCAGCAGTTTATTGGCCCCCAGGACAGGGAGCGACACCGGGGAGCTGTTTTTT. It is translated as CASSLLAPRTGSDTGELFF. The rearrangement links TRBV28 to TRBJ2-2; 8 bases match TRBD1. The germline V gene encodes CDR1 MDHEN and CDR2 SYDVKM. The ends lost 1 base at V and 3 bases at J; junction bases unmatched: 13. The CDR3 is made up of 19 amino acids.

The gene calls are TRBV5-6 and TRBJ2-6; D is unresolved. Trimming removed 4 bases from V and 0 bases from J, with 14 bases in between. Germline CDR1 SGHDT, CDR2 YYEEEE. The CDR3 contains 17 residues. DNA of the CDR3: TGTGCCAGCAGCCTCCGTGAGTCCCTCTCTGGGGCCAACGTCCTGACTTTC. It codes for CASSLRESLSGANVLTF.

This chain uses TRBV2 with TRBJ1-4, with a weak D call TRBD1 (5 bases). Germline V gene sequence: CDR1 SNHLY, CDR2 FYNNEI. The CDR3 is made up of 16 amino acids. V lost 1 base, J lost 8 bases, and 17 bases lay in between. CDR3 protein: CASSEGVFQWGEKLFF. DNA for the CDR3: TGTGCCAGCAGTGAAGGGGTGTTCCAATGGGGGGAAAAACTGTTTTTT.

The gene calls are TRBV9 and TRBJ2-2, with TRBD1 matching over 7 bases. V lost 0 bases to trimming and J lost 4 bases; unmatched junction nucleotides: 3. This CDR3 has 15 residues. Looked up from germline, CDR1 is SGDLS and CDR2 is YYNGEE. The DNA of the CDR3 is TGTGCCAGCAGCGTAGGAGGGACAGCCACCGGGGAGCTGTTTTTT. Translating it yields CASSVGGTATGELFF.